The sample holds a few counts of the clone carrying this TCR beta chain. The antigen remains unidentified. Deletions cut 1 base from V and 1 base from J, with 11 bases between. The V gene's germline CDR1 is SGDLS and CDR2 YYNGEE. The CDR3 is made up of 15 amino acids. These data originate in a study of T-cell memory formation after mild COVID-19. Study at large: The study found TCR clusters largely donor specific. Findings and caveats of the study: Chiefly within CM and EM were the contracting CD4+ clones; CD8+ ones were within EMRA. Some clones that responded turned up in pre-infection memory, which suggests that cross-reactive memory joined in. Clones contracting day 15 to 85 were balanced CD4/CD8; later expanders leaned CD4+.

TCRdb itself ran the 5' RACE reads through MiXCR, one entry per CDR3 protein. This table holds some 200,000 distinct CDR3 sequences, over 20% found once. J is TRBJ1-1 and V is TRBV9, with TRBD1 as a possible D gene (6 bases). This TCR was recovered from an adult woman who had mild COVID-19 (a few samples of this study predate the infection). Cell type and time point are not known. The sequenced sample consisted of PBMCs or a T cell subset sorted from them (not recorded which). For the CDR3, the DNA is TGTGCCAGCAGCGTAAGGGGGAACTCGAACACTGAAGCTTTCTTT. Translating gives CASSVRGNSNTEAFF. The whole variable domain, remainder taken from reference TRBV9 and TRBJ1-1, is DSGVTQTPKHLITATGQRVTLRCSPRSGDLSVYWYQQSLDQGLQFLIQYYNGEERAKGNILERFSAQQFPDLHSELNLSSLELGDSALYFCASSVRGNSNTEAFFGQGTRLTVV.